This T cell receptor beta chain was sequenced in a study of regulatory T cells in long-lasting Graves disease. Study-level information: Graves' cases, newly diagnosed, had used antithyroid drugs under 3 months.

For TCR beta, libraries came from iRepertoire HTBI primers and Arm-PCR of CDR3 regions. TCRdb independently ran MiXCR on the multiplex PCR reads; one entry per CDR3 protein. The sample consists of some 350,000 distinct CDR3 sequences, under 20% of them appearing once. Findings and limits, study-wide: Between persistent patients, 2,500 to 3,500 public clonotypes were shared, exceeding the 950 to 1,000 shared between new patients.

CDR3 length equals 13 residues. The sample's time point: newly diagnosed GD, antithyroid drugs for less than 3 months. Extracted PBMC RNA gave rise to the TCR library. As for this clonotype: The antigen is undetermined. This may be a read error, as it is one base from a much larger clone.

Separately, the same data were catalogued under a study of T cells in Graves' hyperthyroidism and ophthalmopathy. That paper notes: Blood held most thyroid clonotypes expanded above 0.001 frequency.

V and J are TRBV12-3 or TRBV12-4 and TRBJ1-2; no clear D gene. This specimen consisted of peripheral blood mononuclear cells (PBMCs), obtained at new diagnosis, from a patient treated with antithyroid drugs. The origin of this receptor is a woman between 18 and 30 years old with Graves disease. The CDR3 loop is CTSSDIAVDGYTF. CDR3 DNA sequence: TGTACCAGCAGTGACATTGCCGTGGATGGCTACACCTTC.